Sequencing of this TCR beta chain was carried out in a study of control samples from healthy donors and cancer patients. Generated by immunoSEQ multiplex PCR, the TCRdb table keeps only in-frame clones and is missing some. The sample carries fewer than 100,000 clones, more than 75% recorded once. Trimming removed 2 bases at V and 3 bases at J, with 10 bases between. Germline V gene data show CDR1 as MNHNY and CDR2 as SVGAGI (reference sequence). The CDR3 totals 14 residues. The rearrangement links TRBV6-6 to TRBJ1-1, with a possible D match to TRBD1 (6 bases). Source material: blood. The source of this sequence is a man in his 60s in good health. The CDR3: CASSYPGADTEAFF. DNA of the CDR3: TGTGCCAGCAGTTACCCGGGGGCGGACACTGAAGCTTTCTTT.